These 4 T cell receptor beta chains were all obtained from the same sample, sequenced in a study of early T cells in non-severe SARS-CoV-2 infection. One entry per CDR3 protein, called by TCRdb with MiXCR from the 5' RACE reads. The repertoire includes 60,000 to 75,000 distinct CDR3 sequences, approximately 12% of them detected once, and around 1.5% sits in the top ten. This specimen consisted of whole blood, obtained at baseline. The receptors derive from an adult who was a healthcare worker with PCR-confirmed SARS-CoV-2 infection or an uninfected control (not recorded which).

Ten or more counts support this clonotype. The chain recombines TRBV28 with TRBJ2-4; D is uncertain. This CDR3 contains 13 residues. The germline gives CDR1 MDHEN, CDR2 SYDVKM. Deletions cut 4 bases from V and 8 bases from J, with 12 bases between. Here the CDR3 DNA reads TGTGCCAGCAGTTCGGGCATCCCGGACATTCAGTACTTC. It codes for CASSSGIPDIQYF. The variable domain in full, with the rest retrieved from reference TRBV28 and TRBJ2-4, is DVKVTQSSRYLVKRTGEKVFLECVQDMDHENMFWYRQDPGLGLRLIYFSYDVKMKEKGDIPEGYSVSREKKERFSLILESASTNQTSMYLCASSSGIPDIQYFGAGTRLSVL.

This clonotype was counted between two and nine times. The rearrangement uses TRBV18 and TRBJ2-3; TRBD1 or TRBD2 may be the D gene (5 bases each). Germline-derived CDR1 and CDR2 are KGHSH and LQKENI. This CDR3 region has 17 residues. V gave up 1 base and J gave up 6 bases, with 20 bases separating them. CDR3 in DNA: TGTGCCAGCTCACCACGATTTCTCTCGTCGGGGCCTGATACGCAGTATTTT. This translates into CASSPRFLSSGPDTQYF.

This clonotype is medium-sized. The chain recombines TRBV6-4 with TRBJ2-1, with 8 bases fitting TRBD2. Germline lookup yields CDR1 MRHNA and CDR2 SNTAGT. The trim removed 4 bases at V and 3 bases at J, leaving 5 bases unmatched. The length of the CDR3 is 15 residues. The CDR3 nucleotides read TGTGCCAGCAGTGGGGGTAGCGGGAACTACAATGAGCAGTTCTTC. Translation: CASSGGSGNYNEQFF.

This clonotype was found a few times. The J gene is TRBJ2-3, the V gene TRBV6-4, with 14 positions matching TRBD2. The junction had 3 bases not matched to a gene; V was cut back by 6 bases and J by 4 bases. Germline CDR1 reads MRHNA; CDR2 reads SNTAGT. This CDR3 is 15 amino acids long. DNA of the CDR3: TGTGCCAGCAGCCGACTAGCGGGAGGGCCAGATACGCAGTATTTT. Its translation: CASSRLAGGPDTQYF.